This T cell receptor (beta chain) was sequenced in a study of shared clonotypes between healthy human individuals. This clone came up once. The antigen is unknown. Other DNA sequences in the sample encode the same CDR3. This CDR3 has 13 residues. Trimming removed 1 base at V and 4 bases at J, with 7 bases between. Per the germline V gene, CDR1 is LNHNV and CDR2 is YYDKDF (reference sequence). Notes on the study in general: Measured sharing among donors was expected to vary with sequencing depth.

The repertoire was sequenced with immunoSEQ multiplex PCR; TCRdb's copy has only in-frame clones and lacks some. The sample holds about 1 million clones, about 75% seen once. Sample: memory CD4+ T cells sorted from blood. The subset: CD45RA-negative fraction. J is TRBJ2-5 and V is TRBV15; no firm D call. The TCR originated in a young man in good health. The CDR3 nucleotides read TGTGCCACCAGCAGAGGGGTCGGAGAGACCCAGTACTTC. Translating gives CATSRGVGETQYF.